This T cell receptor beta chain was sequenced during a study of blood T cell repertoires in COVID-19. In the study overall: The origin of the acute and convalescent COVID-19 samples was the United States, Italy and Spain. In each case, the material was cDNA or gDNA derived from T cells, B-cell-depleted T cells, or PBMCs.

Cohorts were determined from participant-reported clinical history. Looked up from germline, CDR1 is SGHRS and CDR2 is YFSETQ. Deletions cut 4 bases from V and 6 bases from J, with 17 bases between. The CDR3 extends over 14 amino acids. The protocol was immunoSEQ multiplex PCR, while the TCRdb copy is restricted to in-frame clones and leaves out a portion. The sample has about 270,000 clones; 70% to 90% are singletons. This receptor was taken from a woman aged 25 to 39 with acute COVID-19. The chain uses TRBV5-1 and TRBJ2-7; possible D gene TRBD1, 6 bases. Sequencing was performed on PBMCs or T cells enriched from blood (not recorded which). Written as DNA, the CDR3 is TGCGCCAGCAGCGGTGGGGCAGGGGCAACCGAGCAGTACTTC. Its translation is CASSGGAGATEQYF.